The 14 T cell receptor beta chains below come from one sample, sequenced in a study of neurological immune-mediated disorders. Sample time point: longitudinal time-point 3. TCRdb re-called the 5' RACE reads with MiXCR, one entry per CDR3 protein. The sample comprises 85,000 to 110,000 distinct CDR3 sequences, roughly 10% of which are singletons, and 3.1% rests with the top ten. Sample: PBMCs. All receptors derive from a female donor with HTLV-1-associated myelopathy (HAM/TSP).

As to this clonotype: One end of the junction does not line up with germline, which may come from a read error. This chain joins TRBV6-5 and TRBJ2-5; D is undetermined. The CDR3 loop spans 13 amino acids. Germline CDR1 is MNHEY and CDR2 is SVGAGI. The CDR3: CASSSLYQETQYF. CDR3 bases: TGTGCCAGTAGTTCCCTATACCAAGAGACCCAGTACTTC.

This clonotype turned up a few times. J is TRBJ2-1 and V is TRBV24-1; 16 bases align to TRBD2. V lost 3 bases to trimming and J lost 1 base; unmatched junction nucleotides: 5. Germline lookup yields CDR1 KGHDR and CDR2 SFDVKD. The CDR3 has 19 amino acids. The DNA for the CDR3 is TGTGCCACCAGTGATGGGGGACTAGCGGGGGGGCTATCCTACAATGAGCAGTTCTTC. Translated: CATSDGGLAGGLSYNEQFF.

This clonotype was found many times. CDR3 sequence reads: CASSLFFQQETQYF. The DNA of the CDR3 is TGCGCCAGCAGCTTGTTCTTCCAGCAAGAGACCCAGTACTTC. The chain couples TRBV5-1 to TRBJ2-5, with D hard to call. Germline values: CDR1 SGHRS, CDR2 YFSETQ. The germline V and J ends were trimmed by 1 base and 2 bases, with 9 bases remaining between them. CDR3 length: 14 amino acids.

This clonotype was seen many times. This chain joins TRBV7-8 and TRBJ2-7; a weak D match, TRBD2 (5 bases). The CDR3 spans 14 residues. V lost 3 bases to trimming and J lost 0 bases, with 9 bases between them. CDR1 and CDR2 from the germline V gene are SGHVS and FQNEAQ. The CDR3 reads CASSFREGSYEQYF. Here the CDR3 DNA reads TGTGCCAGCAGCTTTAGAGAGGGCTCCTACGAGCAGTACTTC.

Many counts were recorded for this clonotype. The CDR3 nucleotides read TGCGCCACCAGGTCCCTCGAGAACAGGGGGGACTACAATGAGCAGTTCTTC. This codes for CATRSLENRGDYNEQFF. V is TRBV4-1 and J is TRBJ2-1; 8 bases map to TRBD1. There are 17 residues in the CDR3. Germline CDR1 and CDR2: MGHRA and YSYEKL. Trimming cost V 10 bases and J 3 bases; bases outside gene matches: 17.

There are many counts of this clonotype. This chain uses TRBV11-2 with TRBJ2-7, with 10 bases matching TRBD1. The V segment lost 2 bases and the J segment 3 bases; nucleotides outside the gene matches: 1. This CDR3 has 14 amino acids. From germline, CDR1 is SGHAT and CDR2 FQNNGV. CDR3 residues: CASSLRTGGYEQYF. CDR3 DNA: TGTGCCAGCAGCTTAAGGACAGGGGGCTACGAGCAGTACTTC.

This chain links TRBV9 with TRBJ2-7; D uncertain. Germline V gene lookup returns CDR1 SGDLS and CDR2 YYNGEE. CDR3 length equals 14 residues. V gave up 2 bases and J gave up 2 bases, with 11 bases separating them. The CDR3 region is CASSVLASTYEQYF. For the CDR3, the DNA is TGTGCCAGCAGCGTCTTAGCTAGTACCTACGAGCAGTACTTC. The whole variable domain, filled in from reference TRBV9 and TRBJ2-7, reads DSGVTQTPKHLITATGQRVTLRCSPRSGDLSVYWYQQSLDQGLQFLIQYYNGEERAKGNILERFSAQQFPDLHSELNLSSLELGDSALYFCASSVLASTYEQYFGPGTRLTVT.

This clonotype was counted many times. CDR3 region: CASSQEAGQGYEQYF. Written as DNA, the CDR3 is TGCGCCAGCAGCCAAGAGGCGGGACAGGGCTACGAGCAGTACTTC. V is TRBV4-1 and J is TRBJ2-7; TRBD1 matches at 9 bases. The CDR3 has 15 amino acids. CDR1 and CDR2 (germline): MGHRA, YSYEKL. Trimming removed 0 bases from V and 3 bases from J; junction bases left unmatched: 3.

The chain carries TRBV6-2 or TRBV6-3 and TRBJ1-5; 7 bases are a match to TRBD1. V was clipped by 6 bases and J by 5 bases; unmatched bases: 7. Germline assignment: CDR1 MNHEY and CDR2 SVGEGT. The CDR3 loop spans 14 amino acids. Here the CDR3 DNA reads TGTGCCAGCAGGCGGACAGGAGTGGATCAGCCCCAGCATTTT. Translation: CASRRTGVDQPQHF.

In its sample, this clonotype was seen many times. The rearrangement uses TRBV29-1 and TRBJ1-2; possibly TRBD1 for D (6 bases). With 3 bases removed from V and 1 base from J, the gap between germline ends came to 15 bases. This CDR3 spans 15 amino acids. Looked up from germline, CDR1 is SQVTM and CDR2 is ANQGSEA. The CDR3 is CSVDTPGQSNYGYTF. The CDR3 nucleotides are TGCAGCGTTGATACCCCCGGACAGAGTAACTATGGCTACACCTTC.

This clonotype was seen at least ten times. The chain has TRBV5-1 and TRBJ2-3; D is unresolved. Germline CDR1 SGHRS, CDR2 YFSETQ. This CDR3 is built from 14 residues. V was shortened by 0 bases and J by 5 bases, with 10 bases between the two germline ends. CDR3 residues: CASSLGRVEDTQYF. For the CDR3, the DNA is TGCGCCAGCAGCTTGGGCCGAGTCGAAGATACGCAGTATTTT.

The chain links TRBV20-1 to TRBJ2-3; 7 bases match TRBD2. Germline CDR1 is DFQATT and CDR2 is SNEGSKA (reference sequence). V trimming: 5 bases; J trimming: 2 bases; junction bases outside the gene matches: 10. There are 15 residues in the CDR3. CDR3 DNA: TGCAGTGCTCCTATGACTAGCCACTCCACAGATACGCAGTATTTT. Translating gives CSAPMTSHSTDTQYF.

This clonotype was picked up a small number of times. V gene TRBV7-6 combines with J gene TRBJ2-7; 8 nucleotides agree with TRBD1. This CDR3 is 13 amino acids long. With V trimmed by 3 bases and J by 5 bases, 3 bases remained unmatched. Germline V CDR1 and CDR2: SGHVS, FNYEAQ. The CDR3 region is CASSLGQVNEQYF. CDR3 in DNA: TGTGCCAGCAGCTTGGGACAGGTAAACGAGCAGTACTTC.

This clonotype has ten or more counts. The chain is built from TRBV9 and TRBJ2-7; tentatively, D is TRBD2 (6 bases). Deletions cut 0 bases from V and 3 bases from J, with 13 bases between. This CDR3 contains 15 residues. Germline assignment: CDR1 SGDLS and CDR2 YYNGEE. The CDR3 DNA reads TGTGCCAGCAGCGTAGTCCCGGGAGCCTTCTACGAGCAGTACTTC. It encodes CASSVVPGAFYEQYF.